One and the same sample provided the 27 T cell receptor beta chains below, sequenced in a study of post-analysis software for immune sequencing data. Unique molecular identifiers featured in each of the TCR beta cDNA libraries. TCRdb itself ran the PCR reads through MiXCR, one entry per CDR3 protein. This sample yields 150,000 or so distinct CDR3 sequences, of which about 37% are seen a single time; 25% to 30% belongs to the top ten. Sequencing used blood, obtained after autologous hematopoietic stem cell transplantation. The receptor source for this set is a girl between 5 and 17 years old with multiple sclerosis.

This clonotype was detected many times. A much bigger clone sits one base away, suggesting this may be a read error. This sequence joins TRBV28 and TRBJ2-3; TRBD2 matches 9 bases. Germline values: CDR1 MDHEN, CDR2 SYDVKM. The CDR3 runs 15 residues. V shed 6 bases and J 1 base; nucleotides not matched to a gene: 5. CDR3 bases: TGTGCCAGCAGCCCGTGGACTAGCGGCACAGATACGCAGTATTTT. This codes for CASSPWTSGTDTQYF.

This clonotype was seen a few times. The V and J genes are TRBV27 and TRBJ2-7; perhaps TRBD2 as D (6 bases). The CDR3 has 14 amino acids. V was shortened by 2 bases and J by 2 bases, with 10 bases between the two germline ends. Germline CDR1 MNHEY, CDR2 SMNVEV (reference sequence). This CDR3 is CASSLGGETYEQYF. CDR3 bases: TGTGCCAGCAGTTTAGGAGGGGAAACCTACGAGCAGTACTTC.

In the case of this clonotype: Relative to the germline gene, one junction end is altered; a read error may explain this. The chain carries TRBV20-1 and TRBJ2-7; D remains unclear. The CDR3 length is 12 residues. The germline CDR1 and CDR2 sequences are DFQATT and SNEGSKA (reference sequence). In DNA, the CDR3 is TGCAGGGCTAGAGATTTGGGCTACGAGCAGTACTTC. It specifies CRARDLGYEQYF.

The chain carries TRBV5-8 and TRBJ2-2; D gene ambiguous. CDR3 length: 14 amino acids. Trimming removed 3 bases from V and 0 bases from J, with 6 bases in between. The germline V gene has CDR1 SGHTS and CDR2 YDEGEE. In DNA, the CDR3 is TGTGCCAGCAGCTCGGTCCCGAACACCGGGGAGCTGTTTTTT. The encoded protein is CASSSVPNTGELFF.

This clonotype was counted a few times. The rearrangement joins TRBV14 to TRBJ2-5; D may be TRBD1 or TRBD2 (5 bases each). From germline, CDR1 is SGHDN and CDR2 FVKESK. V was pared by 4 bases and J by 11 bases, with 26 bases between. The CDR3 has 16 amino acids. Written as DNA, the CDR3 is TGTGCCAGCAGCCCATTAAACCGGGACGGAACCTATGAGCAGTACTTC. This gives the protein CASSPLNRDGTYEQYF.

This chain connects TRBV27 to TRBJ1-1; 8 bases are shared with TRBD1. Losses at the gene ends were 7 bases for V and 1 base for J; bases not matched to a gene: 2. This CDR3 has 13 amino acids. Germline V gene lookup returns CDR1 MNHEY and CDR2 SMNVEV (reference sequence). In DNA form, the CDR3 reads TGTGCCAGCACCGGACAGGGGAACACTGAAGCTTTCTTT. As protein: CASTGQGNTEAFF.

This clonotype has just a few counts. This chain joins TRBV24-1 and TRBJ1-2, with 8 bases that match TRBD1. The V gene's germline CDR1 is KGHDR and CDR2 SFDVKD. This CDR3 has 15 amino acids. J gave up 1 base and V 5 bases, and 5 bases lay outside the gene matches. The CDR3, as DNA: TGTGCCACCAGTGCCTGGACAGGGCTTAACTATGGCTACACCTTC. Residues: CATSAWTGLNYGYTF.

The chain links TRBV4-1 to TRBJ1-2; maybe TRBD1 (5 bases). The CDR3 has 15 residues. Germline V gene sequence: CDR1 MGHRA, CDR2 YSYEKL. V lost 2 bases and J 3 bases, leaving 13 bases between the germline ends. The CDR3 DNA is TGCGCCAGCAGCCAACTCCCGGGGGACTACTATGGCTACACCTTC. This gives the protein CASSQLPGDYYGYTF.

V gene TRBV27 combines with J gene TRBJ2-5; the D call may be TRBD1 or TRBD2 (6 bases each). The V end was cut by 5 bases, the J end by 6 bases, with 22 bases between. The germline V gene has CDR1 MNHEY and CDR2 SMNVEV (reference sequence). The CDR3 is 16 residues long. Here the CDR3 DNA reads TGTGCCAGCAGTCCCGTCCAGGTGTCGGGGGCCAAGACCCAGTACTTC. This translates into CASSPVQVSGAKTQYF.

There are a few counts of this clonotype. CDR3 DNA sequence: TGTGCCAGCAGTGAAGCGTCCGGAGGAGCGGCCAAAAACATTCAGTACTTC. Translated: CASSEASGGAAKNIQYF. The J gene is TRBJ2-4, the V gene TRBV2; TRBD2 is a possible D gene (5 bases). The CDR3 is made up of 17 amino acids. V was clipped by 0 bases and J by 1 base, with 13 bases between them. Looked up from germline, CDR1 is SNHLY and CDR2 is FYNNEI.

The chain couples TRBV27 to TRBJ1-5; D unresolved. The germline V and J ends were trimmed by 5 bases and 1 base, with 9 bases remaining between them. The CDR3 extends over 14 amino acids. Germline values: CDR1 MNHEY, CDR2 SMNVEV (reference sequence). The CDR3 DNA is TGTGCCAGCAGTCGCCAAAGGAGCAATCAGCCCCAGCATTTT. Its protein is CASSRQRSNQPQHF.

This clonotype was recorded at least ten times. The rearrangement joins TRBV6-1 to TRBJ2-7, with a possible D match to TRBD1 (5 bases). V was cut by 7 bases and J by 2 bases, with 12 bases left in between. The CDR3 has 13 residues. CDR1 is MNHNS and CDR2 is SASEGT in the germline V gene. The CDR3 sequence is CASTERQTYEQYF. The DNA for the CDR3 is TGTGCCAGCACCGAGCGACAGACCTACGAGCAGTACTTC.

J is TRBJ1-5 and V is TRBV27, with 7 bases matching TRBD1. The CDR3 runs to 15 residues. Germline CDR1 reads MNHEY; CDR2 reads SMNVEV (reference sequence). The V segment lost 2 bases and the J segment 4 bases; nucleotides outside the gene matches: 5. This CDR3 is CASSLDGQANQPQHF. The CDR3 DNA sequence: TGTGCCAGCAGTTTAGATGGACAGGCTAATCAGCCCCAGCATTTT.

The gene calls are TRBV27 and TRBJ2-1, with 13 bases identical to TRBD2. The length of the CDR3 is 15 residues. The ends lost 6 bases at V and 5 bases at J; junction bases unmatched: 4. Looked up from germline, CDR1 is MNHEY and CDR2 is SMNVEV (reference sequence). The CDR3 DNA is TGTGCCAGCAGACTAGCGGGAGGGCCCAACAATGAGCAGTTCTTC. This translates into CASRLAGGPNNEQFF.

The CDR3 nucleotides read TGTGCCAGCAGTTACTCAGGGAGGGAGCAGTACTTC. Protein product: CASSYSGREQYF. The chain uses TRBV6-2 or TRBV6-3 and TRBJ2-7, with D possibly matching TRBD2 (6 bases). CDR3 size: 12 residues. The germline CDR1 and CDR2 sequences are MNHEY and SVGEGT. Trimming shortened V by 0 bases and J by 7 bases, and 7 bases separated the two germline ends.

This clonotype was observed a few times. The chain links TRBV4-1 to TRBJ2-5; unclear D gene. The V end lost 1 base, the J end lost 2 bases, and 14 bases lay between the germline ends. Germline V lookup: CDR1 MGHRA, CDR2 YSYEKL. The CDR3 sequence is 16 residues long. The CDR3 sequence: CASSQGLTVGQETQYF. The CDR3, as DNA: TGCGCCAGCAGCCAAGGTCTCACCGTAGGGCAAGAGACCCAGTACTTC.

The chain recombines TRBV29-1 with TRBJ2-7; 9 bases fit TRBD2. CDR3 length: 15 amino acids. With 2 bases clipped from V and 0 bases from J, the junction kept 5 bases outside the gene matches. CDR1 and CDR2 (germline): SQVTM, ANQGSEA. The CDR3 protein is CSVEPAGGPSYEQYF. In DNA form, the CDR3 reads TGCAGCGTTGAACCAGCGGGAGGCCCCTCCTACGAGCAGTACTTC.

The chain uses TRBV28 and TRBJ2-7; weak D call: TRBD2 (7 bases). Trimming removed 7 bases from V and 6 bases from J, with 25 bases in between. Germline CDR1 and CDR2: MDHEN and SYDVKM. The CDR3 is 16 residues long. The CDR3 spells CASKGGGGGPLGEQYF. CDR3 nucleotide sequence: TGTGCCAGCAAGGGGGGGGGAGGTGGACCCTTGGGCGAGCAGTACTTC.

The chain recombines TRBV5-1 with TRBJ2-3, with D unclear. Germline V lookup: CDR1 SGHRS, CDR2 YFSETQ. This CDR3 has 13 residues. Trimming left V 4 bases short and J 6 bases short, with 12 bases between. Here the CDR3 DNA reads TGCGCCAGCAGCGGGGATAGCTTGGATACGCAGTATTTT. Protein sequence: CASSGDSLDTQYF.

This clonotype was counted only a few times. This chain joins TRBV12-3 or TRBV12-4 and TRBJ1-5, with 11 bases lining up with TRBD1. Germline trimming cut 3 bases from V and 6 bases from J; bases unmatched to any gene: 4. This CDR3 spans 15 amino acids. As DNA, the CDR3 is TGTGCCAGCAGTTTGGGGACAGGGGGTGCTCAGCCCCAGCATTTT. Its protein is CASSLGTGGAQPQHF.

The chain has TRBV13 and TRBJ2-7; 9 bases agree with TRBD1. The length of the CDR3 is 15 residues. V shed 5 bases and J 6 bases; nucleotides not matched to a gene: 11. Germline CDR1 and CDR2: PRHDT and FYEKMQ (reference sequence). The CDR3 is CASSEPPDRGGEQYF. In nucleotides, the CDR3 is TGTGCCAGCAGCGAGCCCCCGGACAGGGGCGGCGAGCAGTACTTC.

The chain carries TRBV5-6 and TRBJ1-1; TRBD1 might be the D (5 bases). Trimming removed 4 bases from V and 5 bases from J, with 9 bases in between. This CDR3 has 12 amino acids. Looked up from germline, CDR1 is SGHDT and CDR2 is YYEEEE. CDR3 DNA sequence: TGTGCCAGCAGCATGGGACTAACTGAAGCTTTCTTT. Its translation is CASSMGLTEAFF.

J is TRBJ2-7 and V is TRBV28, with 8 positions matching TRBD2. There are 14 residues in the CDR3. With 5 bases clipped from V and 3 bases from J, the junction kept 6 bases outside the gene matches. In germline, CDR1 is MDHEN, CDR2 SYDVKM. CDR3 nucleotides: TGTGCCAGCAGTCCCTCGGGGGGGCTCTACGAGCAGTACTTC. It translates to CASSPSGGLYEQYF.

The chain carries TRBV9 and TRBJ2-1; D remains unclear. Germline V gene data show CDR1 as SGDLS and CDR2 as YYNGEE. Deletions cut 4 bases from V and 5 bases from J, with 4 bases between. This CDR3 comprises 11 residues. CDR3 nucleotide sequence: TGTGCCAGCAGCAAAGACAATGAGCAGTTCTTC. It translates to CASSKDNEQFF. Complete variable domain (other parts from reference TRBV9 and TRBJ2-1): DSGVTQTPKHLITATGQRVTLRCSPRSGDLSVYWYQQSLDQGLQFLIQYYNGEERAKGNILERFSAQQFPDLHSELNLSSLELGDSALYFCASSKDNEQFFGPGTRLTVL.

This chain uses TRBV28 with TRBJ1-5; D might be TRBD1 (6 bases). CDR1 and CDR2 from the germline V gene are MDHEN and SYDVKM. The CDR3 is 15 residues long. Trimming removed 5 bases at V and 5 bases at J, with 16 bases between. As DNA, the CDR3 is TGTGCCAGCAGTACACGAACTAAGGGGGATCAGCCCCAGCATTTT. It codes for CASSTRTKGDQPQHF.

This clonotype turned up a few times. The chain couples TRBV7-2 to TRBJ1-2; D possibly corresponds to TRBD1 (5 bases). The CDR3 is made up of 14 amino acids. The germline V gene encodes CDR1 SGHTA and CDR2 FQGNSA. Trimming took 3 bases from V and 0 from J, leaving 8 bases between them. The CDR3 region is CASSFRQTNYGYTF. Written as DNA, the CDR3 is TGTGCCAGCAGCTTCCGACAGACTAACTATGGCTACACCTTC. The full variable domain, completed using reference TRBV7-2 and TRBJ1-2, is GAGVSQSPSNKVTEKGKDVELRCDPISGHTALYWYRQSLGQGLEFLIYFQGNSAPDKSGLPSDRFSAERTGGSVSTLTIQRTQQEDSAVYLCASSFRQTNYGYTFGSGTRLTVV.

In this sample, this clonotype turned up many times. The chain is built from TRBV24-1 and TRBJ2-1; D might be TRBD1 or TRBD2, each matching 7 bases. This CDR3 contains 18 residues. V was pared by 8 bases and J by 8 bases, with 30 bases between. In germline, CDR1 is KGHDR, CDR2 SFDVKD. The CDR3: CATTSYSGRTGEGDEQFF. The CDR3 DNA sequence: TGTGCCACCACCTCCTACTCCGGGAGGACAGGAGAGGGGGATGAGCAGTTCTTC.